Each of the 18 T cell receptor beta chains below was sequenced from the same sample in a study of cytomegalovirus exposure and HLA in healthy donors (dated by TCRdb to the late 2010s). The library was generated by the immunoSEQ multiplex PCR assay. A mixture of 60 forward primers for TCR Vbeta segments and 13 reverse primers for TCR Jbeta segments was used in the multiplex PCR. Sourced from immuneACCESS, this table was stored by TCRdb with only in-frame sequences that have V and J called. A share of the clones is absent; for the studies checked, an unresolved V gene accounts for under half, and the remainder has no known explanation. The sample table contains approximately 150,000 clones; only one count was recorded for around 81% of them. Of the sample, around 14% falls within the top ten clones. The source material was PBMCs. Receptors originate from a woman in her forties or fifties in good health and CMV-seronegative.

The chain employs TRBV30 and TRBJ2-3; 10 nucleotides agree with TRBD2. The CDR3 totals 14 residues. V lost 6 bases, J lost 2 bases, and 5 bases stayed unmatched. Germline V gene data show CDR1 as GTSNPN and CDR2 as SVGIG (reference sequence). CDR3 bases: TGTGCCTGTACTAGCGGGAAATTCACAGATACGCAGTATTTT. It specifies CACTSGKFTDTQYF.

As DNA, the CDR3 is TGTGCCAGCAGTTTGGGACAGAGAGATGGCTACACCTTC. It is translated as CASSLGQRDGYTF. The chain couples TRBV28 to TRBJ1-2, with 7 bases identical to TRBD1. The CDR3 runs to 13 residues. Trimming cost V 3 bases and J 6 bases; bases outside gene matches: 4. Germline assignment: CDR1 MDHEN and CDR2 SYDVKM.

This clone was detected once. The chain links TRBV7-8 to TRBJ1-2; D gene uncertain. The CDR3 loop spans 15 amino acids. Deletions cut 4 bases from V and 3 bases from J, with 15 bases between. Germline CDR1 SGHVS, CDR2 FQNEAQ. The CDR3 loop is CASSYDKDYDYGYTF. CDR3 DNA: TGTGCCAGCAGCTACGACAAGGATTATGACTATGGCTACACCTTC.

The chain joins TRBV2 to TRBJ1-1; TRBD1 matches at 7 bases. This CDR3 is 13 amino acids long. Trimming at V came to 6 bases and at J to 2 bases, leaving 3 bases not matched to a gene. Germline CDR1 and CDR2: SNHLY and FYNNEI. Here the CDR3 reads CASSYRGNTEAFF. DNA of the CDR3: TGTGCCAGCAGCTACAGGGGTAACACTGAAGCTTTCTTT.

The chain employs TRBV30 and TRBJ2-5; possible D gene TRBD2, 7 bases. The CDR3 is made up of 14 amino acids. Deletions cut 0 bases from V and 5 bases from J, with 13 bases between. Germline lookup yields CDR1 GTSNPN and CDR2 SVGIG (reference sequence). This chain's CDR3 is CAWSVGGGGETQYF. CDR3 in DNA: TGTGCCTGGAGTGTGGGAGGGGGTGGGGAGACCCAGTACTTC.

The CDR3 nucleotides are TGCGCCAGCAGCTTGGGACAGGGGGCCCAATACGAGCAGTACTTC. Amino acid sequence: CASSLGQGAQYEQYF. The rearrangement joins TRBV5-1 to TRBJ2-7; the match to TRBD1 covers 10 bases. CDR1 and CDR2 from the germline V gene are SGHRS and YFSETQ. V was pared by 0 bases and J by 4 bases, with 4 bases of the junction left unmatched. The CDR3 spans 15 residues.

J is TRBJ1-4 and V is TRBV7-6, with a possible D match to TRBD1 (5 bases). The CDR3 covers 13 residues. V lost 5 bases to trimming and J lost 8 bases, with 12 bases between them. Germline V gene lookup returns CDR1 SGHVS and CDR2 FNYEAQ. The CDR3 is CASSPRGAEKLFF. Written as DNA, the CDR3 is TGTGCCAGCAGCCCCCGTGGGGCGGAAAAACTGTTTTTT.

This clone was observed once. CDR3 nucleotide sequence: TGTGCCAGCAGCACCGACAGAGGAGAGACCCAGTACTTC. Its protein is CASSTDRGETQYF. The chain carries TRBV11-2 and TRBJ2-5; weak D call: TRBD1 (5 bases). Between the trimmed V and J ends, which lost 5 bases and 4 bases, there was a span of 11 bases. This CDR3 comprises 13 residues. CDR1 is SGHAT and CDR2 is FQNNGV in the germline V gene.

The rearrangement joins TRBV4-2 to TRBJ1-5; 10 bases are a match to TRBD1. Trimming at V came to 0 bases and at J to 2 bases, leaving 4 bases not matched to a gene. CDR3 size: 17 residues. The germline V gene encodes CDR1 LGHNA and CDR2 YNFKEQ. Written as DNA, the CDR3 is TGTGCCAGCAGCCAAGAAAGCGGACAGGGGGGCAATCAGCCCCAGCATTTT. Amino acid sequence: CASSQESGQGGNQPQHF.

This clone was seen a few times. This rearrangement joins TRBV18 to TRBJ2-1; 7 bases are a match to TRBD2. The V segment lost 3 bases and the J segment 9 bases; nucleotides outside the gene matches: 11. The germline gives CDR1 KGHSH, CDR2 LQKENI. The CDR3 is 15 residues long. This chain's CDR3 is CASSPSGTGRPEQFF. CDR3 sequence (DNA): TGTGCCAGCTCACCTTCGGGGACCGGGAGGCCTGAGCAGTTCTTC.

DNA for the CDR3: TGTGCTAGTGCTAAGGGACAGGGGGGGACCGGGGAGCTGTTTTTT. Translating gives CASAKGQGGTGELFF. This sequence joins TRBV12-5 and TRBJ2-2, with 11 bases matching TRBD1. V dropped 7 bases and J dropped 5; count of bases not matched to a gene: 6. The CDR3 has 15 residues. Germline V gene lookup returns CDR1 LGHNT and CDR2 FRNRAP.

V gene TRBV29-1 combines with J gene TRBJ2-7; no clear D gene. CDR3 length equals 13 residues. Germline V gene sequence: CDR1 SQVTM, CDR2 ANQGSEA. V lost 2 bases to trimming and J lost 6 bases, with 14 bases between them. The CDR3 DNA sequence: TGCAGCGTTGAACCCTCCGGGTCTCGCGAGCAGTACTTC. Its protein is CSVEPSGSREQYF.

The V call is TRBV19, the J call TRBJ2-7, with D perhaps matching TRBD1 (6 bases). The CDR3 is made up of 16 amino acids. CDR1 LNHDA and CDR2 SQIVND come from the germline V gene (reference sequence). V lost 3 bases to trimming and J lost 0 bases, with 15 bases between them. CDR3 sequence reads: CASSMGAGVSSYEQYF. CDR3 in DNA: TGTGCCAGTAGTATGGGAGCAGGGGTCAGCTCCTACGAGCAGTACTTC.

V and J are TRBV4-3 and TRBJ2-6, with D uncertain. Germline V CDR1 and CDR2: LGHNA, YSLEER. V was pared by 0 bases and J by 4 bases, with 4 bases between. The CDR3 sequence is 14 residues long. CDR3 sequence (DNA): TGCGCCAGCAGCCAAGATTCGGGGGCCAACGTCCTGACTTTC. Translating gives CASSQDSGANVLTF.

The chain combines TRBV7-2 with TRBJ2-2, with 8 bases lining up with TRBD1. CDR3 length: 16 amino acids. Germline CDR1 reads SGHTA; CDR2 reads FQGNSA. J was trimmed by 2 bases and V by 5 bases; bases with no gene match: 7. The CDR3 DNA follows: TGTGCCAGCAGCCGCACGACAGGGGCAAACACCGGGGAGCTGTTTTTT. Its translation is CASSRTTGANTGELFF.

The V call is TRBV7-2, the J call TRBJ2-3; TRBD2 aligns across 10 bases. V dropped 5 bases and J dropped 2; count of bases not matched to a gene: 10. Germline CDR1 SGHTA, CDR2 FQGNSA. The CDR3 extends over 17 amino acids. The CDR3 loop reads CASSRRSSGGPTDTQYF. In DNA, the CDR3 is TGTGCCAGCAGCCGCCGCAGTAGCGGGGGGCCCACAGATACGCAGTATTTT.

CDR3 sequence: CASSLVAAGGTEAFF. The CDR3 region has the DNA TGTGCCAGCAGTTTGGTCGCCGCCGGGGGGACTGAAGCTTTCTTT. This chain links TRBV27 with TRBJ1-1; possibly TRBD1 for D (5 bases). The CDR3 spans 15 residues. Germline V lookup: CDR1 MNHEY, CDR2 SMNVEV (reference sequence). Trimming left V 3 bases short and J 5 bases short, with 16 bases between.

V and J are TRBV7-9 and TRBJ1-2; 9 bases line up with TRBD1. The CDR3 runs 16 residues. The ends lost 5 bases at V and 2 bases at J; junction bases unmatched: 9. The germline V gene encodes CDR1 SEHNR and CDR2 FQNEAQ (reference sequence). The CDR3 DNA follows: TGTGCCAGCAGCGCGAGTGGACAGGGGTCGAACTATGGCTACACCTTC. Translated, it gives CASSASGQGSNYGYTF.